Sequencing of this TCR beta chain was carried out in a study of human T cells and chemical hapten exposure. Study summary: Women made up most patients, who had alopecia areata, totalis or universalis.

Individual cDNA molecules received unique molecular identifiers in the library. One entry per CDR3 protein, called by TCRdb with MiXCR from the RACE reads. The data show around 380,000 distinct CDR3 sequences, around 5.5% seen once. Time point here: pre-sensitization, week 0. As for treatment: therapeutic diphenylcyclopropenone sensitization with weekly scalp DPC. This clonotype has just a few counts. Its antigen is as yet unknown. Broader study findings: Expanded TCRs created a significantly greater count of big CDR3 similarity clusters than controls did. A positive correlation with patch test score was shown by PT1 expanded TCR counts.

The sample in question was whole blood, obtained in connection with sensitization to the hapten diphenylcyclopropenone (DPC). The TCR was taken from a woman aged 18-29 years with alopecia areata. Some clones in this sample may be carry-over from other donors' samples.

CDR3 region: CASSYRQVGQETQYF. The DNA for the CDR3 is TGTGCCAGCAGTTACAGACAGGTGGGACAAGAGACCCAGTACTTC. V gene TRBV6-2 or TRBV6-3 combines with J gene TRBJ2-5, with a tentative D call TRBD1 (6 bases). Trimming removed 2 bases at V and 2 bases at J, with 12 bases between. The CDR3 has 15 residues. Germline V gene data show CDR1 as MNHEY and CDR2 as SVGEGT.